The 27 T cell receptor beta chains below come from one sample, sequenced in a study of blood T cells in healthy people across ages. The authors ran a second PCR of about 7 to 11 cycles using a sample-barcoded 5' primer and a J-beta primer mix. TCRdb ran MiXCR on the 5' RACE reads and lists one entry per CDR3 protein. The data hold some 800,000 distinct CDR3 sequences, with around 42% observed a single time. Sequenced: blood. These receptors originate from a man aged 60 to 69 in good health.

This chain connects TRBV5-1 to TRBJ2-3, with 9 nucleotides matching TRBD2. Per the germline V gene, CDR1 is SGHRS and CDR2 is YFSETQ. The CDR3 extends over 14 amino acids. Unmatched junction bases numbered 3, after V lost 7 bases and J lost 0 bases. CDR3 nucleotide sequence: TGCGCCAGCGGCCTAGCGGGGAGCACAGATACGCAGTATTTT. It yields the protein CASGLAGSTDTQYF. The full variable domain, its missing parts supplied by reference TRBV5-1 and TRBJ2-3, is KAGVTQTPRYLIKTRGQQVTLSCSPISGHRSVSWYQQTPGQGLQFLFEYFSETQRNKGNFPGRFSGRQFSNSRSEMNVSTLELGDSALYLCASGLAGSTDTQYFGPGTRLTVL.

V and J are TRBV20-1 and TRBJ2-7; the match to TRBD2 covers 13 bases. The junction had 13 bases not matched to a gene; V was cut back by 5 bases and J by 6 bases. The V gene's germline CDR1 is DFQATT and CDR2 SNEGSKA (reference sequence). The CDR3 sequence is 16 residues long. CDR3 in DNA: TGCAGTGCTGATGGGGGACTAGCGGGGCACTCGGGCGAGCAGTACTTC. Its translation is CSADGGLAGHSGEQYF.

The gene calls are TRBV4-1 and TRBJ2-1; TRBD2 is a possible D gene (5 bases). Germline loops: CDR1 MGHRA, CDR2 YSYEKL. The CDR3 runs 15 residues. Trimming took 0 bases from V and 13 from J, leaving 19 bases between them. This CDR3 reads CASSQEVTAWETQFF. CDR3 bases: TGCGCCAGCAGCCAAGAGGTGACGGCATGGGAGACCCAGTTCTTC.

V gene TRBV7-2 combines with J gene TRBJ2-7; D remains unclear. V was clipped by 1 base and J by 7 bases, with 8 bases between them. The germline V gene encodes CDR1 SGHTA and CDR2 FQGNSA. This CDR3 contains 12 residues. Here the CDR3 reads CASSLVHREQYF. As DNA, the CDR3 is TGTGCCAGCAGCTTAGTTCACAGAGAGCAGTACTTC.

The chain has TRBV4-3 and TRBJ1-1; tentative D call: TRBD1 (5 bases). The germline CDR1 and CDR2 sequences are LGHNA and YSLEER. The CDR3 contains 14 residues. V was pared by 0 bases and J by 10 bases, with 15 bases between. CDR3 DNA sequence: TGCGCCAGCAGCCAAGAAAGAGGAGGGGCAGGAGCTTTCTTT. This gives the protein CASSQERGGAGAFF.

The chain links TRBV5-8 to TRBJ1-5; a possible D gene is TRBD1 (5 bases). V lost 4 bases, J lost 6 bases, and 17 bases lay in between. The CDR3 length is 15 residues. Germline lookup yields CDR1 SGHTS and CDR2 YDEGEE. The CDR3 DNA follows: TGTGCCAGCAGCCCACTCGGTTGGGGCAGTCAGCCCCAGCATTTT. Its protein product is CASSPLGWGSQPQHF.

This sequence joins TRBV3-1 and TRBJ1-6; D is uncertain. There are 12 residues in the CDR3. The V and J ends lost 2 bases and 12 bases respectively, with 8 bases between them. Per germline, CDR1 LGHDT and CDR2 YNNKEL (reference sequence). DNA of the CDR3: TGTGCCAGCAGCCAAAAAGTGGAACCCCTCCACTTT. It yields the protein CASSQKVEPLHF.

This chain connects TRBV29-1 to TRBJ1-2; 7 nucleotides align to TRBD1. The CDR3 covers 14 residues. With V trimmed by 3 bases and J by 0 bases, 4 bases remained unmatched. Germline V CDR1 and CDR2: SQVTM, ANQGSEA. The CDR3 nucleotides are TGCAGCGTTGAGGGCGGACAGGCTAACTATGGCTACACCTTC. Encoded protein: CSVEGGQANYGYTF.

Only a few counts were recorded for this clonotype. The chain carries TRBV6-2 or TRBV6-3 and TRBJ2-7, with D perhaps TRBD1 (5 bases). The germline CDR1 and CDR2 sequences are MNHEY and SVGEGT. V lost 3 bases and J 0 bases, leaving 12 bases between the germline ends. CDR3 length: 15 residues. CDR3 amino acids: CASSYTGRSSYEQYF. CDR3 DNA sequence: TGTGCCAGCAGTTATACAGGACGGAGCTCCTACGAGCAGTACTTC.

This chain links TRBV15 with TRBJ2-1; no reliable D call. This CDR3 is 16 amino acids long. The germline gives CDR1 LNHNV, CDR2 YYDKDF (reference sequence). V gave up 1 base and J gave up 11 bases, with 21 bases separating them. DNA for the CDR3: TGTGCCACCAGCAGAGTTCCAGGATCCAGACTGGGTAAGCAGTTCTTC. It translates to CATSRVPGSRLGKQFF.

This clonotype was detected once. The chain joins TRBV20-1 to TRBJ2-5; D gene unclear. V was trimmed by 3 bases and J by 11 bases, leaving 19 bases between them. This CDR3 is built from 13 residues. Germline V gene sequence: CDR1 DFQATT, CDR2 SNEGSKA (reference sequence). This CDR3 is CSARVSSPYEQYF. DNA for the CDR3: TGCAGTGCTAGGGTGTCTAGTCCCTATGAGCAGTACTTC.

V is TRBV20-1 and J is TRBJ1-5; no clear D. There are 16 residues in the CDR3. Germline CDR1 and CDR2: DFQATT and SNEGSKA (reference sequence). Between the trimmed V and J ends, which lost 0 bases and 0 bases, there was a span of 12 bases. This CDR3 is CSARDLVRSSNQPQHF. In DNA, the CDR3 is TGCAGTGCTAGAGATTTGGTGAGGTCTAGCAATCAGCCCCAGCATTTT.

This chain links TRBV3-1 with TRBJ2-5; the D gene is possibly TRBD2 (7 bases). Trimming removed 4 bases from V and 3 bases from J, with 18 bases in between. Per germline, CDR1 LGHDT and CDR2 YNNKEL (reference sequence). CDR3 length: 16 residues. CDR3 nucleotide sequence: TGTGCCAGCAGCCCTCTGGGGGGGCGAGACGAAGAGACCCAGTACTTC. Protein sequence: CASSPLGGRDEETQYF.

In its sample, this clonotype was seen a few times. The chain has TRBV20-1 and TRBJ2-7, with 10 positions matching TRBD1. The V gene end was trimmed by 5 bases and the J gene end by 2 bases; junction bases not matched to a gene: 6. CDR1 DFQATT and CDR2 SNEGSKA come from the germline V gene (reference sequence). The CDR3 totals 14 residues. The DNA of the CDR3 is TGCAGTGCTTCTTCAGGACAGGGGGCCTACGAGCAGTACTTC. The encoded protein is CSASSGQGAYEQYF.

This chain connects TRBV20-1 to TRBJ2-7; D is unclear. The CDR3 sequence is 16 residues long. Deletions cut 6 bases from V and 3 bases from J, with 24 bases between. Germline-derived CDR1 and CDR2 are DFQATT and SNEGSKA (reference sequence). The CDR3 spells CSANRPGSGTVYEQYF. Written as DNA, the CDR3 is TGCAGTGCGAACAGACCTGGTTCGGGCACCGTCTACGAGCAGTACTTC.

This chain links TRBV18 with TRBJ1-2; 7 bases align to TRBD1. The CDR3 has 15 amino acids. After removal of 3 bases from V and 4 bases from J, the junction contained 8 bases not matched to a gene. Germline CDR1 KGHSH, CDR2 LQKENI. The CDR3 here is CASSPRGDSPYGYTF. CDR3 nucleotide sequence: TGTGCCAGCTCACCCCGGGGGGACAGCCCCTATGGCTACACCTTC. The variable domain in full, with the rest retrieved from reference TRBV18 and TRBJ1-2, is NAGVMQNPRHLVRRRGQEARLRCSPMKGHSHVYWYRQLPEEGLKFMVYLQKENIIDESGMPKERFSAEFPKEGPSILRIQQVVRGDSAAYFCASSPRGDSPYGYTFGSGTRLTVV.

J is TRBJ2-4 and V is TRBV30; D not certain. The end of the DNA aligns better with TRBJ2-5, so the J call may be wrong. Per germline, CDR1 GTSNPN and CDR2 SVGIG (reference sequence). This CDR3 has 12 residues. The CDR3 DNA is TGTGCCTGGAACCCCCTCGGGGAGACCCAGTACTTC. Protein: CAWNPLGETQYF.

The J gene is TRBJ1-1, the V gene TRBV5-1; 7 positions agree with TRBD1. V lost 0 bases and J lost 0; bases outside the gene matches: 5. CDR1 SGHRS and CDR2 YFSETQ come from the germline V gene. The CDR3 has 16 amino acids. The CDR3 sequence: CASSLEKGALNTEAFF. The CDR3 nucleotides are TGCGCCAGCAGCTTGGAAAAGGGGGCTTTGAACACTGAAGCTTTCTTT.

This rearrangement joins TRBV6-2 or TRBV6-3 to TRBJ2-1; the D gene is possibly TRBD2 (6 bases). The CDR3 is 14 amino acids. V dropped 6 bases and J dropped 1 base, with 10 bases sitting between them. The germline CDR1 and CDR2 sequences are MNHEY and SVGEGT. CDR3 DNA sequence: TGTGCCAGCAGGCGCGGGACTTCCTACAATGAGCAGTTCTTC. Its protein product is CASRRGTSYNEQFF.

CDR3 in DNA: TGCGCCAGCAGCGGTCTAGCGGGGGCGTTGGGGCATGAGCAGTACTTC. It encodes CASSGLAGALGHEQYF. The V gene is TRBV5-1, the J gene TRBJ2-5, with 10 positions matching TRBD2. CDR1 is SGHRS, CDR2 YFSETQ, per germline. The CDR3 extends over 16 amino acids. The J segment lost 11 bases and the V segment lost 4 bases, leaving 17 bases of the junction unmatched.

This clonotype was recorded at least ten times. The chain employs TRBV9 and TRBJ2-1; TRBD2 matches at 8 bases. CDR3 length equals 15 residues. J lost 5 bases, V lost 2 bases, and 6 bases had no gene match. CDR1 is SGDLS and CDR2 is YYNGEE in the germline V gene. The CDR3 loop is CASSVGLAGDNEQFF. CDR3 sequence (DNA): TGTGCCAGCAGCGTCGGACTAGCCGGAGACAATGAGCAGTTCTTC.

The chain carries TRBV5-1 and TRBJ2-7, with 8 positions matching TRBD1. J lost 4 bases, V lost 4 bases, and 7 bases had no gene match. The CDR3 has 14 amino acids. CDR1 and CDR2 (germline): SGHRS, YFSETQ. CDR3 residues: CASSLTGDEYEQYF. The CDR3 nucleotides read TGCGCCAGCAGCCTGACAGGGGACGAATACGAGCAGTACTTC.

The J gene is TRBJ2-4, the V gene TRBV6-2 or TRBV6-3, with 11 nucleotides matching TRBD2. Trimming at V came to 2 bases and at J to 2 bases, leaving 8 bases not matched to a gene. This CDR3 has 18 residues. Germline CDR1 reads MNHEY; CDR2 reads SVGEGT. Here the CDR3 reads CASSYRLTSGESKNIQYF. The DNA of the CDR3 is TGTGCCAGCAGTTACCGGCTGACTAGCGGGGAATCCAAAAACATTCAGTACTTC.

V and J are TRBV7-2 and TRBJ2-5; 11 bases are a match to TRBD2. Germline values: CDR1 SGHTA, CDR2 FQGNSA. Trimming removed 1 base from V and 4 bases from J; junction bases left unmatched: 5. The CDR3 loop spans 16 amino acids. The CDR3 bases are TGTGCCAGCAGCTTAGGACTAGCGGGAACAAGAGAGACCCAGTACTTC. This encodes CASSLGLAGTRETQYF.

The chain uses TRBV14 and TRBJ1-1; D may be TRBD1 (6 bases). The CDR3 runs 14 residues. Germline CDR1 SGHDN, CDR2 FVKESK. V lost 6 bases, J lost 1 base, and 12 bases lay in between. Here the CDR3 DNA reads TGTGCCAGCAGGTACACAGGGTCGAACACTGAAGCTTTCTTT. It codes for CASRYTGSNTEAFF.

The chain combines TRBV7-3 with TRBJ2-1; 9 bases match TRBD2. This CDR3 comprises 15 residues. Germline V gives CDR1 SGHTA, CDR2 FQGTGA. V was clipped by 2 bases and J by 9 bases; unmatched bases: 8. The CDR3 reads CASSLLAGTPREQFF. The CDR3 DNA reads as TGTGCCAGCAGCTTACTAGCGGGGACCCCTCGTGAGCAGTTCTTC. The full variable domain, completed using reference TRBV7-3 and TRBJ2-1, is GAGVSQTPSNKVTEKGKYVELRCDPISGHTALYWYRQSLGQGPEFLIYFQGTGAADDSGLPNDRFFAVRPEGSVSTLKIQRTERGDSAVYLCASSLLAGTPREQFFGPGTRLTVL.

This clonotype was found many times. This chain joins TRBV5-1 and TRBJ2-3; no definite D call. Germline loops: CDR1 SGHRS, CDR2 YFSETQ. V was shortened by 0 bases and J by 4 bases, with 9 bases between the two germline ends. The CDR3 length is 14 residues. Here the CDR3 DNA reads TGCGCCAGCAGCTTGGCCATCTCCGCAGATACGCAGTATTTT. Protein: CASSLAISADTQYF.